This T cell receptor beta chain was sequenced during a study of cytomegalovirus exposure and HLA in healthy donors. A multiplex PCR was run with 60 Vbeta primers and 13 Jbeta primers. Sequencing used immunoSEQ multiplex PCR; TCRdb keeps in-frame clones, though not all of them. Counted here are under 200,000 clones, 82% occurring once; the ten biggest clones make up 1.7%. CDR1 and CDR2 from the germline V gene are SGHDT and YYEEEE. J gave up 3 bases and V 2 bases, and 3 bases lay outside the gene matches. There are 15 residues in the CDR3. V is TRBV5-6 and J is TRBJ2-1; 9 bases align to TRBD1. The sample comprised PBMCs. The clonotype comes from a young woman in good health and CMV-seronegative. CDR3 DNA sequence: TGTGCCAGCAGCTTCTGGGACAGGGTCTACAATGAGCAGTTCTTC. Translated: CASSFWDRVYNEQFF.